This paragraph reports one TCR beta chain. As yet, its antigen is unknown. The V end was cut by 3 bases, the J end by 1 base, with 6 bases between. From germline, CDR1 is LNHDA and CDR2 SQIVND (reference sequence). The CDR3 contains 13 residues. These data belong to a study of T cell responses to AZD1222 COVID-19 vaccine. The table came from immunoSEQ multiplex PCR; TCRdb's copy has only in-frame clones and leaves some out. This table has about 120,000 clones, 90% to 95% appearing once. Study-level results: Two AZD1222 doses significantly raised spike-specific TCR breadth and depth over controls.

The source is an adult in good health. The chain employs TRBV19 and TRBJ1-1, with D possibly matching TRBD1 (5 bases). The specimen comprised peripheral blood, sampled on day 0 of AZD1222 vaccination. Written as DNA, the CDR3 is TGTGCCAGTAGTATGGGACGGAACACTGAAGCTTTCTTT. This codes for CASSMGRNTEAFF.